Following are 18 T cell receptor beta chains from one sample sequenced in a study of CD8 T cells in Susac syndrome. Reverse transcription of roughly 0.45 to 1 ug RNA was performed with random hexamers. TCRdb analysed the immunoSEQ multiplex PCR reads with MiXCR anew, one entry per CDR3 protein. The sample lists over 150,000 distinct CDR3 sequences, around 94% occurring once. The specimen was CD4+ T cells from PBMCs. Source of these receptors: a human donor with Susac syndrome.

The DNA of the CDR3 is TGTGCCAGCAGTACCTCCCCAGGGACAGCGCGAGGAGAGACCCAGTACTTC. Protein: CASSTSPGTARGETQYF. The chain combines TRBV28 with TRBJ2-5; 7 bases line up with TRBD1. The CDR3 is made up of 17 amino acids. Germline CDR1 MDHEN, CDR2 SYDVKM. Unmatched junction bases numbered 16, after V lost 5 bases and J lost 4 bases.

The chain carries TRBV20-1 and TRBJ2-1, with D unclear. Germline assignment: CDR1 DFQATT and CDR2 SNEGSKA (reference sequence). There are 13 residues in the CDR3. Trimming took 5 bases from V and 6 from J, leaving 14 bases between them. CDR3 sequence: CSAGKEVGNEQFF. CDR3 DNA sequence: TGCAGTGCTGGGAAAGAAGTGGGCAATGAGCAGTTCTTC.

As to this clonotype: The germline gene is not matched at one end of the junction; a read error may be the cause. The chain joins TRBV7-7 to TRBJ2-5; TRBD1 is a possible D gene (5 bases). Per germline, CDR1 SSHAT and CDR2 FNYEAQ (reference sequence). CDR3 length: 15 amino acids. The CDR3 region is CASSLRRAGQETQYF. CDR3 DNA: TGTGCTAGCAGCTTACGCAGGGCCGGCCAAGAGACCCAGTACTTC. Combining the CDR3 with reference TRBV7-7 and TRBJ2-5 gives the whole variable domain GAGVSQSPRYKVTKRGQDVTLRCDPISSHATLYWYQQALGQGPEFLTYFNYEAQPDKSGLPSDRFSAERPEGSISTLTIQRTEQRDSAMYRCASSLRRAGQETQYFGPGTRLLVL.

The V and J genes are TRBV3-1 and TRBJ1-2; D unclear. CDR3 length equals 16 residues. The germline CDR1 and CDR2 sequences are LGHDT and YNNKEL (reference sequence). V lost 4 bases to trimming and J lost 9 bases, with 24 bases between them. Written as DNA, the CDR3 is TGTGCCAGCAGCCGAATTTATAGACCCAATTCTATGAGCTACACCTTC. Protein: CASSRIYRPNSMSYTF. Filled out from reference TRBV3-1 and TRBJ1-2, the complete variable domain reads DTAVSQTPKYLVTQMGNDKSIKCEQNLGHDTMYWYKQDSKKFLKIMFSYNNKELIINETVPNRFSPKSPDKAHLNLHINSLELGDSAVYFCASSRIYRPNSMSYTFGSGTRLTVV.

The genes are TRBV30 and TRBJ1-5; D gene uncertain. Germline lookup yields CDR1 GTSNPN and CDR2 SVGIG (reference sequence). V lost 1 base and J lost 0, with 4 bases in between. The CDR3 sequence is 13 residues long. CDR3 protein: CAWSDSSNQPQHF. CDR3 sequence (DNA): TGTGCCTGGAGTGATAGTAGCAATCAGCCCCAGCATTTT.

This clonotype was recorded once. The chain carries TRBV29-1 and TRBJ2-7; D gene unclear. The germline gives CDR1 SQVTM, CDR2 ANQGSEA. There are 11 residues in the CDR3. Trimming left V 4 bases short and J 0 bases short, with 4 bases between. CDR3 loop: CSVGGSYEQYF. CDR3 coding DNA: TGCAGCGTTGGGGGCTCCTACGAGCAGTACTTC.

The table lists this clonotype with a count of one. This chain connects TRBV5-1 to TRBJ2-1; D is unclear. The CDR3 loop spans 13 amino acids. Trimming cost V 0 bases and J 2 bases, with 3 bases left between them. Looked up from germline, CDR1 is SGHRS and CDR2 is YFSETQ. CDR3 coding DNA: TGCGCCAGCAGCTTGGTCGCCTACAATGAGCAGTTCTTC. Its protein is CASSLVAYNEQFF. Drawing the rest from reference TRBV5-1 and TRBJ2-1, the complete variable domain is KAGVTQTPRYLIKTRGQQVTLSCSPISGHRSVSWYQQTPGQGLQFLFEYFSETQRNKGNFPGRFSGRQFSNSRSEMNVSTLELGDSALYLCASSLVAYNEQFFGPGTRLTVL.

The CDR3 loop is CASSPQGNTEAFF. Written as DNA, the CDR3 is TGTGCCAGTAGTCCACAGGGTAACACTGAAGCTTTCTTT. The V gene is TRBV19, the J gene TRBJ1-1; TRBD1 might be the D (6 bases). V was trimmed by 5 bases and J by 2 bases, leaving 9 bases between them. This CDR3 region has 13 residues. Germline loops: CDR1 LNHDA, CDR2 SQIVND (reference sequence).

The V call is TRBV6-5, the J call TRBJ1-1; a possible D gene is TRBD1 (5 bases). Per the germline V gene, CDR1 is MNHEY and CDR2 is SVGAGI. Trimming shortened V by 8 bases and J by 4 bases, and 14 bases separated the two germline ends. This CDR3 spans 13 amino acids. CDR3 sequence reads: CASRGESVTEAFF. Written as DNA, the CDR3 is TGTGCCAGCCGGGGGGAGTCGGTCACTGAAGCTTTCTTT.

This chain uses TRBV30 with TRBJ2-7, with D perhaps TRBD2 (7 bases). V was trimmed by 3 bases and J by 1 base, leaving 16 bases between them. CDR1 and CDR2 from the germline V gene are GTSNPN and SVGIG (reference sequence). The CDR3 has 15 residues. The CDR3: CAWSEGRGPSYEQYF. For the CDR3, the DNA is TGTGCCTGGAGCGAGGGGCGGGGGCCATCCTACGAGCAGTACTTC.

This rearrangement joins TRBV3-1 to TRBJ1-2, with D unclear. Germline V gene sequence: CDR1 LGHDT, CDR2 YNNKEL (reference sequence). V was pared by 2 bases and J by 3 bases, with 4 bases between. The CDR3 is 12 amino acids. Here the CDR3 DNA reads TGTGCCAGCAGCCAATCGGACTATGGCTACACCTTC. Amino acid sequence: CASSQSDYGYTF.

The gene calls are TRBV20-1 and TRBJ2-3; either TRBD1 or TRBD2 may fit D (5 bases each). V lost 0 bases to trimming and J lost 6 bases, with 10 bases between them. Germline-derived CDR1 and CDR2 are DFQATT and SNEGSKA (reference sequence). The CDR3 length is 13 residues. The CDR3 reads CSAREGVTDTQYF. The CDR3 DNA sequence: TGCAGTGCTAGAGAGGGGGTTACGGATACGCAGTATTTT.

The chain has TRBV12-5 and TRBJ1-1; D perhaps matches TRBD1 (5 bases). Germline values: CDR1 LGHNT, CDR2 FRNRAP. The CDR3 is 15 residues long. V dropped 0 bases and J dropped 5 bases, with 13 bases sitting between them. The CDR3 coding sequence is TGTGCTAGTGGTTTGGTATTAGGCAGGGCGACTGAAGCTTTCTTT. This translates into CASGLVLGRATEAFF.

The chain joins TRBV28 to TRBJ1-2, with 7 bases lining up with TRBD1. V shed 5 bases, J shed 5 bases, and the junction held 8 bases outside the gene matches. Germline CDR1 reads MDHEN; CDR2 reads SYDVKM. The CDR3 has 14 amino acids. CDR3: CASSLTDRAYGYTF. For the CDR3, the DNA is TGTGCCAGCAGTCTCACAGACAGGGCATATGGCTACACCTTC.

The chain couples TRBV7-2 to TRBJ2-7; either TRBD1 or TRBD2 may supply D (5 bases each). V was pared by 1 base and J by 5 bases, with 18 bases between. Germline V gene sequence: CDR1 SGHTA, CDR2 FQGNSA. This CDR3 comprises 16 residues. The CDR3 DNA reads TGTGCCAGCAGCTTAGAGGGGCTAGCCCCTAGGGACGAGCAGTACTTC. It is translated as CASSLEGLAPRDEQYF. The variable domain in full, completed from reference TRBV7-2 and TRBJ2-7, reads GAGVSQSPSNKVTEKGKDVELRCDPISGHTALYWYRQSLGQGLEFLIYFQGNSAPDKSGLPSDRFSAERTGGSVSTLTIQRTQQEDSAVYLCASSLEGLAPRDEQYFGPGTRLTVT.

The J gene is TRBJ2-2, the V gene TRBV2; the match to TRBD1 covers 7 bases. The ends lost 5 bases at V and 5 bases at J; junction bases unmatched: 11. There are 16 residues in the CDR3. CDR1 SNHLY and CDR2 FYNNEI come from the germline V gene. CDR3 bases: TGTGCCAGCAGTTATACCGGGACAGTCCGAACCGGGGAGCTGTTTTTT. This sequence encodes CASSYTGTVRTGELFF.

In this sample, this clonotype turned up once. V usage is TRBV20-1 and J usage is TRBJ2-7; 12 positions match TRBD2. Germline V gene lookup returns CDR1 DFQATT and CDR2 SNEGSKA (reference sequence). The CDR3 totals 16 residues. V gave up 6 bases and J gave up 0 bases; unmatched junction bases: 9. As DNA, the CDR3 is TGCAGTGCCGGGACTAGCGGGCACTACAGCTCCTACGAGCAGTACTTC. This codes for CSAGTSGHYSSYEQYF.

The chain uses TRBV29-1 and TRBJ2-7; TRBD2 matches at 11 bases. The CDR3 is 14 residues long. CDR1 and CDR2 (germline): SQVTM, ANQGSEA. J gave up 2 bases and V 5 bases, and 5 bases lay outside the gene matches. The CDR3 bases are TGCAGCGTTTCGACTAGCGGGACAGCCTACGAGCAGTACTTC. Protein sequence: CSVSTSGTAYEQYF.